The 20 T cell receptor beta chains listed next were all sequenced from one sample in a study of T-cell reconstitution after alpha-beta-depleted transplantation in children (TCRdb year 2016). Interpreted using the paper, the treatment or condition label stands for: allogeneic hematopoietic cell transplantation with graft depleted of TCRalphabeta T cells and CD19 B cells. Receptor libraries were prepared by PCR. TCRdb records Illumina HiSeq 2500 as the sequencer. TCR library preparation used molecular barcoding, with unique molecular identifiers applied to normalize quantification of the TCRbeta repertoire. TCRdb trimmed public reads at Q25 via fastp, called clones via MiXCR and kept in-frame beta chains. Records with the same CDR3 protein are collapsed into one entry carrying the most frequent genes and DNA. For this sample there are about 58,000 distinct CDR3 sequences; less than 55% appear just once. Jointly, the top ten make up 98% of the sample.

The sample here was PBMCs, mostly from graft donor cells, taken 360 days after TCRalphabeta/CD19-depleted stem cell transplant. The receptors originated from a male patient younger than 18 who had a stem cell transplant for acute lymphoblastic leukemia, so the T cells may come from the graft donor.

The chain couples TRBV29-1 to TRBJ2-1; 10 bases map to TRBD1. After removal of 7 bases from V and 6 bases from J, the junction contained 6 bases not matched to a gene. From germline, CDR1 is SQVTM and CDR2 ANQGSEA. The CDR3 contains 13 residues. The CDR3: CSATGTGVNEQFF. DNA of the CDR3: TGCAGCGCGACCGGGACAGGGGTCAATGAGCAGTTCTTC.

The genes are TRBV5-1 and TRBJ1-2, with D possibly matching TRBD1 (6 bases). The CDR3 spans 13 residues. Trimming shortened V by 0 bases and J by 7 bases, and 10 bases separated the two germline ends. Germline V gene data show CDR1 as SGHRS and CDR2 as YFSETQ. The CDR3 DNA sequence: TGCGCCAGCAGCTTGGGGCAGGGGTTTGGCTACACCTTC. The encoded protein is CASSLGQGFGYTF.

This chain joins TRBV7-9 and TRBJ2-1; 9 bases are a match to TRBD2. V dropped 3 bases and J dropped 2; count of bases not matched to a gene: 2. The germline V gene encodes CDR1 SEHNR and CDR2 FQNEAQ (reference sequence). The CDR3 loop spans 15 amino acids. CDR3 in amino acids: CASSLRLAAYNEQFF. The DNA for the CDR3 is TGTGCCAGCAGCTTGAGACTAGCGGCCTACAATGAGCAGTTCTTC.

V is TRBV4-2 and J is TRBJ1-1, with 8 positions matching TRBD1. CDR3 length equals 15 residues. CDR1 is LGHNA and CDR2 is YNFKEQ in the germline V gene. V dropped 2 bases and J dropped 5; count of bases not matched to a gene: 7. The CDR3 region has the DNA TGTGCCAGCAGCCAAATAGACAGGGGAAGGACTGAAGCTTTCTTT. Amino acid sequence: CASSQIDRGRTEAFF.

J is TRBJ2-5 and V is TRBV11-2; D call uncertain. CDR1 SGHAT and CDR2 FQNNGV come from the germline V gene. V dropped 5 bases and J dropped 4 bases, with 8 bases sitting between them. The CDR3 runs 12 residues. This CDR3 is CASSLVVETQYF. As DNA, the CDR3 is TGTGCCAGCAGCCTTGTTGTAGAGACCCAGTACTTC.

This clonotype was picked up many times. CDR3 in amino acids: CASRSSGATDTQYF. In DNA form, the CDR3 reads TGTGCCAGCAGGTCGAGCGGGGCCACAGATACGCAGTATTTT. The gene calls are TRBV12-3 or TRBV12-4 and TRBJ2-3; 7 bases fit TRBD2. The V segment lost 6 bases and the J segment 2 bases; nucleotides outside the gene matches: 5. There are 14 residues in the CDR3.

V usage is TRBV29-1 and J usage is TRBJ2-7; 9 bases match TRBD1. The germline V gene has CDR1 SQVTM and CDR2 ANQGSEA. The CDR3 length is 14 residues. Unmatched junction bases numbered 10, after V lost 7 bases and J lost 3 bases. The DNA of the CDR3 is TGCAGCGCATATACAGGGGGCCTCGTCTACGAGCAGTACTTC. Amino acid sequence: CSAYTGGLVYEQYF.

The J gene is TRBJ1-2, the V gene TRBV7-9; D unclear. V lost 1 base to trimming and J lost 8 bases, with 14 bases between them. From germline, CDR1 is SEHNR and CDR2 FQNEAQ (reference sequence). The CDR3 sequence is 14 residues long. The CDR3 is CASSLDLLLVGYTF. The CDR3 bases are TGTGCCAGCAGCTTAGATCTACTCTTAGTCGGCTACACCTTC.

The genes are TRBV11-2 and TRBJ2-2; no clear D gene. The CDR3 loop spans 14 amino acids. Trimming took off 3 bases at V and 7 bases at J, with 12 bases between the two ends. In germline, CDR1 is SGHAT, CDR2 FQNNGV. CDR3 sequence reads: CASSFLADGGELFF. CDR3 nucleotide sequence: TGTGCCAGCAGCTTTCTCGCCGATGGCGGGGAGCTGTTTTTT.

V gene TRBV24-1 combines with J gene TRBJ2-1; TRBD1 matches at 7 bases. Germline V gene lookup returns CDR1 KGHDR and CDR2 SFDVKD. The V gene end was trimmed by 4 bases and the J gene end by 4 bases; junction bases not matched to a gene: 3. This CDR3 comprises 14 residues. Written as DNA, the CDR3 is TGTGCCACCAGTGAAAGGGGGCTTTACAATGAGCAGTTCTTC. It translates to CATSERGLYNEQFF.

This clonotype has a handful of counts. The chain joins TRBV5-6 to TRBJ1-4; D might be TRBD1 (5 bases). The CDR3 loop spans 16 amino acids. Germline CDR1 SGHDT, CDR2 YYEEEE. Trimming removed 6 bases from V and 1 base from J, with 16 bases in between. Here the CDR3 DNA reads TGTGCCAGCACCACTCGCAGGGTCAGAACTAATGAAAAACTGTTTTTT. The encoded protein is CASTTRRVRTNEKLFF.

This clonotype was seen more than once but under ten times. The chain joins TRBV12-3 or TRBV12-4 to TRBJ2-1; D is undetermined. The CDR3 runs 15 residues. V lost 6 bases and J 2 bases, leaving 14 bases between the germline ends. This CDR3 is CASSRRRLPYNEQFF. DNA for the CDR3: TGTGCCAGCAGCCGGCGGCGGCTGCCCTACAATGAGCAGTTCTTC.

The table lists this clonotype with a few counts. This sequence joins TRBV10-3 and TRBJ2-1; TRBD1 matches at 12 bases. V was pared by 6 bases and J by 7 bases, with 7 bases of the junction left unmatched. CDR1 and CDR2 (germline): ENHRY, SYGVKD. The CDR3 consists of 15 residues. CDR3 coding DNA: TGTGCCATCAGGGGGACAGGGGGCGGAGAGAATGAGCAGTTCTTC. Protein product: CAIRGTGGGENEQFF.

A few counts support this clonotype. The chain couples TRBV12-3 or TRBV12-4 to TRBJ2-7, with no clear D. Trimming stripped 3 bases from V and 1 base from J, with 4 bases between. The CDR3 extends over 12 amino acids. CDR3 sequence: CASSFQSYEQYF. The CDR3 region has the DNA TGTGCCAGCAGTTTCCAGTCCTACGAGCAGTACTTC.

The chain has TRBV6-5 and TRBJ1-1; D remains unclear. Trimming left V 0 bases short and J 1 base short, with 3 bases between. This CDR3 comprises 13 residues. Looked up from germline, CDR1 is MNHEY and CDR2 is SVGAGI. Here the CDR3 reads CASSYSRNTEAFF. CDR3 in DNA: TGTGCCAGCAGTTACTCGAGGAACACTGAAGCTTTCTTT.

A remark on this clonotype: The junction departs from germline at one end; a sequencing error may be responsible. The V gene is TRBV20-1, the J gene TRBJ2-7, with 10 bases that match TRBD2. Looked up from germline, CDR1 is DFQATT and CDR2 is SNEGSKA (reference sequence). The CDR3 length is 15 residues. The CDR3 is CSARAGIAGGSLQYF. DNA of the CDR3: TGCAGTGCCAGAGCTGGAATAGCGGGGGGATCATTGCAGTACTTC.

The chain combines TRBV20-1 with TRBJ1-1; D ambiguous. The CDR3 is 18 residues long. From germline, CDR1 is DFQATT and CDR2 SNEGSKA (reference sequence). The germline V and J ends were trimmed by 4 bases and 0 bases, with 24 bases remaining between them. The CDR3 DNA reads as TGCAGTGCTATGCCTCTAAAATGGGGAGGTGGGATGAACACTGAAGCTTTCTTT. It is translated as CSAMPLKWGGGMNTEAFF.

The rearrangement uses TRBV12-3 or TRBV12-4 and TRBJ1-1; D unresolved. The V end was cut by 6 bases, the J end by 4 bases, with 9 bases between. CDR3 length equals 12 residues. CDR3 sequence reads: CASRIGSTEAFF. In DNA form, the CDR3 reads TGTGCCAGCAGAATAGGGAGCACTGAAGCTTTCTTT.

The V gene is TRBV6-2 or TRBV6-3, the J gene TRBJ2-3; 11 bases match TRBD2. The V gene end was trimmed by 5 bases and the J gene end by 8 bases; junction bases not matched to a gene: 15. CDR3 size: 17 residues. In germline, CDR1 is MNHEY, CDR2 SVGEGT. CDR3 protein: CASSRRPIAGGPTTQYF. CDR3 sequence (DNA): TGTGCCAGCAGTCGACGGCCTATAGCGGGGGGGCCTACTACGCAGTATTTT.

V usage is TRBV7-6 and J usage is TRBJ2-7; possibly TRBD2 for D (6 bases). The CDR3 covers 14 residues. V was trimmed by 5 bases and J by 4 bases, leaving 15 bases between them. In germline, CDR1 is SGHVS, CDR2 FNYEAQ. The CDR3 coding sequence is TGTGCCAGCAGCCTATTAGCCAGCGGGTACGAGCAGTACTTC. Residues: CASSLLASGYEQYF.